The next 15 T cell receptor beta chains were all read from a single sample in a study of cytomegalovirus exposure and HLA in healthy donors. Primers for the PCR totalled 60 Vbeta and 13 Jbeta. Libraries were prepared by immunoSEQ multiplex PCR; TCRdb keeps only in-frame clonotypes and omits some of them. The sample contains over 85,000 clones, roughly 83% of which appear only once. Sequencing was performed on PBMCs. Receptors originate from a man in his forties in good health and CMV-seronegative.

The genes are TRBV9 and TRBJ2-5; a weak D match, TRBD1 (5 bases). With 0 bases removed from V and 2 bases from J, the gap between germline ends came to 5 bases. Germline V lookup: CDR1 SGDLS, CDR2 YYNGEE. This CDR3 comprises 13 residues. The CDR3 region has the DNA TGTGCCAGCAGCGTAGGACAGCAAGAGACCCAGTACTTC. It yields the protein CASSVGQQETQYF.

The V call is TRBV2, the J call TRBJ1-4; D is unresolved. This CDR3 spans 12 amino acids. V dropped 4 bases and J dropped 16 bases, with 16 bases sitting between them. Germline CDR1 and CDR2: SNHLY and FYNNEI. The CDR3 loop reads CASSGETLSTFF. The DNA for the CDR3 is TGTGCCAGCAGTGGGGAGACACTCTCGACGTTTTTT.

J is TRBJ1-3 and V is TRBV5-6; D gene ambiguous. The CDR3 loop spans 15 amino acids. Germline values: CDR1 SGHDT, CDR2 YYEEEE. Trimming took 0 bases from V and 0 from J, leaving 7 bases between them. The CDR3 sequence is CASSLGRHSGNTIYF. The CDR3 nucleotides read TGTGCCAGCAGCTTGGGGAGGCACTCTGGAAACACCATATATTTT.

This clone showed up just a few times. The chain joins TRBV5-1 to TRBJ1-1; no clear D gene. The V and J ends lost 0 bases and 1 base respectively, with 10 bases between them. Germline CDR1 reads SGHRS; CDR2 reads YFSETQ. This CDR3 is built from 15 residues. The chain's CDR3 is CASSLVFTRNTEAFF. The CDR3 region has the DNA TGCGCCAGCAGCTTGGTATTTACCAGGAACACTGAAGCTTTCTTT.

V gene TRBV5-4 combines with J gene TRBJ1-2, with a tentative D call TRBD1 (5 bases). The germline CDR1 and CDR2 sequences are SGHNT and YYREEE (reference sequence). The V end lost 4 bases, the J end lost 4 bases, and 11 bases lay between the germline ends. The CDR3 has 13 residues. CDR3 nucleotide sequence: TGTGCCAGCAGCGTTGACAGCCTCTATGGCTACACCTTC. It yields the protein CASSVDSLYGYTF.

V gene TRBV19 combines with J gene TRBJ1-1, with 8 bases that match TRBD1. Germline loops: CDR1 LNHDA, CDR2 SQIVND (reference sequence). Germline trimming cut 9 bases from V and 1 base from J; bases unmatched to any gene: 13. The CDR3 totals 16 residues. The CDR3 here is CASSKQGEGRNTEAFF. CDR3 coding DNA: TGTGCCAGCAGCAAACAGGGGGAGGGGAGGAACACTGAAGCTTTCTTT.

This clone was recorded once. This chain links TRBV4-1 with TRBJ2-7; a possible D gene is TRBD1 (5 bases). Germline CDR1 MGHRA, CDR2 YSYEKL. V was clipped by 1 base and J by 3 bases, with 13 bases between them. The CDR3 loop spans 15 amino acids. The CDR3 protein is CASSQGPQALYEQYF. CDR3 bases: TGCGCCAGCAGCCAAGGACCACAGGCACTCTACGAGCAGTACTTC.

The genes are TRBV5-6 and TRBJ2-7, with a possible D match to TRBD1 (6 bases). In germline, CDR1 is SGHDT, CDR2 YYEEEE. The CDR3 is 12 amino acids. Deletions cut 4 bases from V and 6 bases from J, with 11 bases between. CDR3 coding DNA: TGTGCCAGCAGCGCCTCAGGGGCCGAGCAGTACTTC. Amino acids: CASSASGAEQYF.

Comment on this clone: The sample carries other DNA sequences with the same CDR3. The rearrangement joins TRBV5-1 to TRBJ2-4; possibly TRBD1 for D (5 bases). CDR3 length equals 15 residues. The V gene lost 0 bases and the J gene lost 0 bases, with 7 bases spanning the gap. Germline values: CDR1 SGHRS, CDR2 YFSETQ. The chain's CDR3 is CASSLGQLAKNIQYF. CDR3 bases: TGCGCCAGCAGCTTGGGACAGCTAGCCAAAAACATTCAGTACTTC.

The V and J genes are TRBV21-1 and TRBJ1-2; the DNA was not used to check the table's D call, TRBD1. TRBV21-1 is a pseudogene. The CDR3 totals 14 residues. The CDR3 DNA reads TGTGCCAGCAGCAAAACTAGGGGGCAGGGTGGCTACACCTTC. Translating it yields CASSKTRGQGGYTF.

The V and J genes are TRBV6-5 and TRBJ1-3; D gene unclear. CDR1 and CDR2 from the germline V gene are MNHEY and SVGAGI. Between the trimmed V and J ends, which lost 7 bases and 0 bases, there was a span of 13 bases. This CDR3 region has 15 residues. CDR3 bases: TGTGCCAGCACCACCAGGTTCTTCTCTGGAAACACCATATATTTT. Its translation: CASTTRFFSGNTIYF.

The chain has TRBV5-6 and TRBJ2-3, with 9 nucleotides matching TRBD2. Trimming removed 3 bases from V and 2 bases from J; junction bases left unmatched: 10. The CDR3 has 17 residues. From germline, CDR1 is SGHDT and CDR2 YYEEEE. The CDR3 nucleotides read TGTGCCAGCAGCTCCCGACTAGCGGAAGACTTCACAGATACGCAGTATTTT. Translated: CASSSRLAEDFTDTQYF.

A remark on this clone: Other DNA sequences of this sample code for an identical CDR3. The chain links TRBV7-8 to TRBJ2-5; 9 nucleotides line up with TRBD1. The length of the CDR3 is 16 residues. J was trimmed by 4 bases and V by 3 bases; bases with no gene match: 9. Germline V gene lookup returns CDR1 SGHVS and CDR2 FQNEAQ. CDR3 in DNA: TGTGCCAGCAGCTTCCCGGGACAGGGTATTCGAGAGACCCAGTACTTC. Protein: CASSFPGQGIRETQYF.

This clone was seen only once. The CDR3 loop reads CASGQGRDQPQHF. In nucleotides, the CDR3 is TGTGCCAGTGGACAGGGTAGGGATCAGCCCCAGCATTTT. The J gene is TRBJ1-5, the V gene TRBV19; TRBD1 aligns across 8 bases. After removal of 8 bases from V and 5 bases from J, the junction contained 5 bases not matched to a gene. The CDR3 extends over 13 amino acids. Per germline, CDR1 LNHDA and CDR2 SQIVND (reference sequence). Filled out from reference TRBV19 and TRBJ1-5, the complete variable domain reads DGGITQSPKYLFRKEGQNVTLSCEQNLNHDAMYWYRQDPGQGLRLIYYSQIVNDFQKGDIAEGYSVSREKKESFPLTVTSAQKNPTAFYLCASGQGRDQPQHFGDGTRLSIL.

V and J are TRBV5-4 and TRBJ2-3, with 11 bases lining up with TRBD2. Germline V gives CDR1 SGHNT, CDR2 YYREEE (reference sequence). V was clipped by 4 bases and J by 6 bases; unmatched bases: 1. The CDR3 covers 13 residues. The CDR3 bases are TGTGCCAGCAGCCGGACTAGCGGGGATACGCAGTATTTT. Encoded protein: CASSRTSGDTQYF.